These 10 T cell receptor beta chains were sequenced from one sample in a study of PD-1 blockade in classical Hodgkin lymphoma. The protocol was immunoSEQ multiplex PCR, while the TCRdb copy is restricted to in-frame clones and leaves out a portion. The data contain just over 20,000 clones, around three quarters of them seen just once; the ten biggest clones take up over 15%. Time point noted: cycle 4 day 1 (C4D1), after five to seven weeks of nivolumab. After autologous stem cell transplantation all patients relapsed, and prior brentuximab vedotin exposure differed between cohorts. Sequenced here: peripheral blood mononuclear cells (PBMCs), sampled before the fourth cycle of nivolumab. The receptor set was obtained from a human donor with classical Hodgkin lymphoma.

V gene TRBV27 combines with J gene TRBJ2-3, with 8 bases that match TRBD1. V trimming: 6 bases; J trimming: 2 bases; junction bases outside the gene matches: 1. The CDR3 spans 13 residues. Germline CDR1 is MNHEY and CDR2 is SMNVEV (reference sequence). DNA of the CDR3: TGTGCCAGCAGGACAGGGGCCACAGATACGCAGTATTTT. Protein sequence: CASRTGATDTQYF.

This clone was observed a few times. The chain couples TRBV7-2 to TRBJ2-7; D gene uncertain. V lost 2 bases, J lost 3 bases, and 2 bases lay in between. The CDR3 totals 11 residues. The V gene's germline CDR1 is SGHTA and CDR2 FQGNSA. The CDR3 DNA is TGTGCCAGCAGCTTATACTACGAGCAGTACTTC. It specifies CASSLYYEQYF.

This chain links TRBV4-1 with TRBJ2-7; TRBD2 matches 10 bases. Trimming took 1 base from V and 2 from J; bases not matched to a gene: 5. The CDR3 is 16 residues long. CDR1 is MGHRA, CDR2 YSYEKL, per germline. The CDR3, as DNA: TGCGCCAGCAGCCAAGGTCTAGCGGGAGCTACCTACGAGCAGTACTTC. This sequence encodes CASSQGLAGATYEQYF.

This clone came up a few times. The chain combines TRBV7-9 with TRBJ1-1; no clear D. The CDR3 is made up of 15 amino acids. Germline V CDR1 and CDR2: SEHNR, FQNEAQ (reference sequence). V lost 3 bases, J lost 7 bases, and 18 bases lay in between. The CDR3 sequence is CASSLGSLTEGEAFF. The CDR3 nucleotides read TGTGCCAGCAGCTTGGGGAGTCTTACAGAAGGTGAAGCTTTCTTT.

The chain recombines TRBV4-2 with TRBJ1-3; D gene ambiguous. Deletions cut 6 bases from V and 1 base from J, with 13 bases between. Germline V lookup: CDR1 LGHNA, CDR2 YNFKEQ. This CDR3 has 15 amino acids. CDR3 loop: CASSQSSLSGNTIYF. Written as DNA, the CDR3 is TGTGCCAGCAGTCAATCGTCTCTTTCTGGAAACACCATATATTTT.

This clone was picked up one time. The chain has TRBV18 and TRBJ1-4; D may be TRBD1 (5 bases). Deletions cut 3 bases from V and 7 bases from J, with 9 bases between. The V gene's germline CDR1 is KGHSH and CDR2 LQKENI. CDR3 length equals 13 residues. The CDR3 protein is CASSPGTGEKLFF. CDR3 bases: TGTGCCAGCTCACCCGGGACGGGTGAAAAACTGTTTTTT.

This sequence joins TRBV6-5 and TRBJ2-7, with 10 bases that match TRBD2. The germline V gene has CDR1 MNHEY and CDR2 SVGAGI. Losses at the gene ends were 2 bases for V and 0 bases for J; bases not matched to a gene: 4. The CDR3 runs to 16 residues. CDR3 DNA: TGTGCCAGCAGTTACGGGCTAGCGGGGGCCTCCTACGAGCAGTACTTC. Amino acid sequence: CASSYGLAGASYEQYF.

The chain joins TRBV29-1 to TRBJ2-7, with 7 positions matching TRBD2. V dropped 0 bases and J dropped 5; count of bases not matched to a gene: 4. From germline, CDR1 is SQVTM and CDR2 ANQGSEA. The CDR3 is 13 amino acids. CDR3: CSVEEREFNEQYF. The CDR3 coding sequence is TGCAGCGTTGAAGAGCGGGAGTTCAACGAGCAGTACTTC.

The genes are TRBV11-2 and TRBJ2-2; tentative D call: TRBD2 (6 bases). With 4 bases removed from V and 5 bases from J, the gap between germline ends came to 11 bases. CDR3 length equals 14 residues. The V gene's germline CDR1 is SGHAT and CDR2 FQNNGV. Here the CDR3 DNA reads TGTGCCAGCAGCTCCCCGCTAGCGACCGGGGAGCTGTTTTTT. Protein: CASSSPLATGELFF. The whole variable domain, filled in from reference TRBV11-2 and TRBJ2-2, reads EAGVAQSPRYKIIEKRQSVAFWCNPISGHATLYWYQQILGQGPKLLIQFQNNGVVDDSQLPKDRFSAERLKGVDSTLKIQPAKLEDSAVYLCASSSPLATGELFFGEGSRLTVL.

This chain joins TRBV5-4 and TRBJ2-5, with D possibly matching TRBD1 (6 bases). This CDR3 is built from 17 residues. V lost 1 base and J lost 4, with 20 bases in between. Germline CDR1 and CDR2: SGHNT and YYREEE (reference sequence). CDR3 protein: CASSLTGSWNIRETQYF. The CDR3 bases are TGTGCCAGCAGCTTGACAGGGTCTTGGAATATCCGAGAGACCCAGTACTTC.